The rows below give T cell receptor beta chains drawn from one sample of a study of early T cells in non-severe SARS-CoV-2 infection. TCRdb analysed the 5' RACE reads with MiXCR anew, one entry per CDR3 protein. This table holds approximately 71,000 distinct CDR3 sequences, less than 15% found once. The sample taken for sequencing was whole blood. The source of these receptors is an adult who was a healthcare worker with PCR-confirmed SARS-CoV-2 infection or an uninfected control (not recorded which). The CDR3 runs from the conserved cysteine through the conserved F or W. A D gene is named only where the DNA matches it firmly. Where a row states a size, it is once, few, many or the class of an expanded clone; other rows omit it.

D gene	V gene	J gene	clone size	CDR3 DNA	CDR3 protein
NA	TRBV13	TRBJ1-5	NA	TGTGCCAGCAGCCTAATGGTGGGACTAGGGAGCACAGATACGCAGCATTTT	CASSLMVGLGSTDTQHF
NA	TRBV7-9	TRBJ2-3	many	TGTGCTGATTCGAGGGGCACAGATACGCAGTATTTT	CADSRGTDTQYF
NA	TRBV10-3	TRBJ1-5	many	TGTGCCATCAGTGCCAGGGGCGATAGCAATCAGCCCCAGCATTTT	CAISARGDSNQPQHF
NA	TRBV6-6	TRBJ1-3	NA	TGTGCCAGCAGTCGACCAGACTCTGAAAACACCATATATTTT	CASSRPDSENTIYF
NA	TRBV20-1	TRBJ2-5	many	TGCAGTGCCGGGGTTGAGACCCAGTACTTC	CSAGVETQYF
TRBD2	TRBV6-6	TRBJ2-3	few	TGTGCCAGCAGTTCACCAACCTTAGCGGGGGGGAAAGATACGCAGTATTTT	CASSSPTLAGGKDTQYF
NA	TRBV20-1	TRBJ1-5	many	TGCAGTGCTAGCCGTCCTCAGGGCTCGAGTCAGCCCCAGCATTTT	CSASRPQGSSQPQHF
NA	TRBV9	TRBJ1-1	NA	TGTGCCAGCAGCGTGTCTTACATGAACACTGAAGCTTTCTTT	CASSVSYMNTEAFF
NA	TRBV7-9	TRBJ1-1	many	TGTGCCAGCAGCTCCAGCGGGGGCCACACTGAAGCTTTCTTT	CASSSSGGHTEAFF
NA	TRBV5-1	TRBJ2-3	NA	TGCGCCAGCAGCTTGGAGCTACGCCAAGGCACAGATACGCAGTATTTT	CASSLELRQGTDTQYF
NA	TRBV11-3	TRBJ2-2	NA	TGTGCCAGCAGCCCCCGCATATCCGGGGAGCTGTTTTTT	CASSPRISGELFF
NA	TRBV5-4	TRBJ2-3	few	TGTGCCAGCAGCCCGTTTCTCGCGGGCCCTAGCACAGATACGCAGTATTTT	CASSPFLAGPSTDTQYF
NA	TRBV6-1	TRBJ1-2	NA	TGTGCCAGCAGTGATTTGGCCTATGGCTACACCTTC	CASSDLAYGYTF
TRBD2	TRBV5-1	TRBJ2-5	NA	TGCGCCAGCAGCTTGGCCGGGGGACTACGAACCCAAGAGACCCAGTACTTC	CASSLAGGLRTQETQYF